Following are 2 T cell receptor beta chains from one sample sequenced in a study of human T cells and chemical hapten exposure. As to time point: pre-sensitization, week 0. Treatment: therapeutic diphenylcyclopropenone sensitization with weekly scalp DPC. A single record per CDR3 protein comes from TCRdb applying MiXCR to the RACE reads. The sample has 270,000 or so distinct CDR3 sequences, roughly 7.4% seen once. This specimen consisted of whole blood, obtained in connection with sensitization to the hapten diphenylcyclopropenone (DPC). The source is a man aged 18 to 30 with alopecia areata. Some clones in this sample may be carry-over from other donors' samples.

The rearrangement links TRBV28 to TRBJ2-4; TRBD1 aligns across 8 bases. The junction had 6 bases not matched to a gene; V was cut back by 10 bases and J by 1 base. Germline V gene sequence: CDR1 MDHEN, CDR2 SYDVKM. The CDR3 is 14 amino acids. DNA for the CDR3: TGTGCCATCCAGGGGGCGCGGGCCAAAAACATTCAGTACTTC. Its translation is CAIQGARAKNIQYF. Full variable domain (outside the CDR3, taken from reference TRBV28 and TRBJ2-4): DVKVTQSSRYLVKRTGEKVFLECVQDMDHENMFWYRQDPGLGLRLIYFSYDVKMKEKGDIPEGYSVSREKKERFSLILESASTNQTSMYLCAIQGARAKNIQYFGAGTRLSVL.

The CDR3 loop is CASSLEPVTQYF. The CDR3 coding sequence is TGTGCCAGCAGCCTCGAACCAGTGACCCAGTACTTC. The chain has TRBV7-2 and TRBJ2-5; D not certain. Deletions cut 5 bases from V and 7 bases from J, with 11 bases between. Per germline, CDR1 SGHTA and CDR2 FQGNSA. This CDR3 spans 12 amino acids.